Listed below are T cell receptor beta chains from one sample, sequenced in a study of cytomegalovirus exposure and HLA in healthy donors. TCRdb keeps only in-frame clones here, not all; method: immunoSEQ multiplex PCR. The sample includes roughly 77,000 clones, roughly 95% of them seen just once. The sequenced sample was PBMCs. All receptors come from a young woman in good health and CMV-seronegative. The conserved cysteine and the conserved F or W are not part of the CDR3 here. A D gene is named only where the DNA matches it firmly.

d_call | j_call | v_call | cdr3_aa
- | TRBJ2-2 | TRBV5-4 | ASSLRYRGITGELF
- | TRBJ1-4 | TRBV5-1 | ASSLAPSAAGEKLF
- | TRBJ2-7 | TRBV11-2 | ASSWPLNHEQY
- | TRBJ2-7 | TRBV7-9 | ASSPLGYSYEQY
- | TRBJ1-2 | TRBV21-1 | ASSKVPRVPNYGYT
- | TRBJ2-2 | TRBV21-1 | ASSAGPYTGELF
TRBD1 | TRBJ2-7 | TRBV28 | ASSKQGAQPI
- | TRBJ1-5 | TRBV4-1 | ASSQQGYLSNQPQH
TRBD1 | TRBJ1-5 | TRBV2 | ASSRQGAVGQPQH
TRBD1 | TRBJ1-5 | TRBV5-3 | ARSPDRGEYQPQH
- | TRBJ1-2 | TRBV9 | ASSVGAGFPGGYT
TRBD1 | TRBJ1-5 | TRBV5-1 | ASRSGTGINQPQH
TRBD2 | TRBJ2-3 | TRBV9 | ASSVEGGLAGWSDTQY
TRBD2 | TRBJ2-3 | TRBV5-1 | ASTKLAGGTDTQY
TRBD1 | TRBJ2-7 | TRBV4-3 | ASSQTGTGGFEQY
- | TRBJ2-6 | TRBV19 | ASRPDQAGANVLT
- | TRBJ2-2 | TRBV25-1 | ATQTGVRTGELF
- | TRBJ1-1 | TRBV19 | ASSTDRQESATEAF
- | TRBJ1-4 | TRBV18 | ASSPPPGLGLF
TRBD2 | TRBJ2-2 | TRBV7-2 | ASSGTSGVTGELF
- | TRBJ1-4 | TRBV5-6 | ASSLVRGGSNEKLF
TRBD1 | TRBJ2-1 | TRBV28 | ASSSGTGHHEQF
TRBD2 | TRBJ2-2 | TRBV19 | ASSMGTRGSGELF
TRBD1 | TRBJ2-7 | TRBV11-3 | ASSFMTGTEQY
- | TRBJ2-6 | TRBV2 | ASRVETGSGANVLT
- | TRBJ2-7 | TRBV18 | ASSPDRNSYEQY
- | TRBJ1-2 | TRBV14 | ASSHLIHTGYT
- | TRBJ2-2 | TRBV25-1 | ASSVWNTGELF